The next 3 T cell receptor beta chains were all read from a single sample in a study of T cells in localized non-small cell lung cancer. The table came from immunoSEQ multiplex PCR; TCRdb's copy has only in-frame clones and leaves some out. The sample lists some 30,000 clones, roughly 89% occurring once. Specimen: peripheral blood, collected before any cancer treatment. The source of these receptors is an older female donor with stage I lung adenocarcinoma.

The V call is TRBV7-8, the J call TRBJ2-3; perhaps TRBD2 as D (5 bases). The germline V gene has CDR1 SGHVS and CDR2 FQNEAQ. CDR3 size: 15 residues. Trimming removed 4 bases at V and 4 bases at J, with 15 bases between. DNA for the CDR3: TGTGCCAGCAGCTCAGACTACCTCGCCGCAGATACGCAGTATTTT. This codes for CASSSDYLAADTQYF.

The chain joins TRBV7-3 to TRBJ2-1, with no clear D. V was trimmed by 0 bases and J by 0 bases, leaving 6 bases between them. This CDR3 is built from 15 residues. The germline V gene encodes CDR1 SGHTA and CDR2 FQGTGA. The CDR3 reads CASSLTGPSYNEQFF. The CDR3 region has the DNA TGTGCCAGCAGCTTAACGGGCCCCTCCTACAATGAGCAGTTCTTC.

The chain joins TRBV6-1 to TRBJ1-1; TRBD1 is a possible D gene (5 bases). The ends were cut back, 2 bases at V and 4 bases at J, with 11 bases in the middle. The CDR3 loop spans 14 amino acids. The germline gives CDR1 MNHNS, CDR2 SASEGT. The CDR3 DNA reads TGTGCCAGCAGTGAACTCTCGAGGGGCACTGAAGCTTTCTTT. Amino acids: CASSELSRGTEAFF.